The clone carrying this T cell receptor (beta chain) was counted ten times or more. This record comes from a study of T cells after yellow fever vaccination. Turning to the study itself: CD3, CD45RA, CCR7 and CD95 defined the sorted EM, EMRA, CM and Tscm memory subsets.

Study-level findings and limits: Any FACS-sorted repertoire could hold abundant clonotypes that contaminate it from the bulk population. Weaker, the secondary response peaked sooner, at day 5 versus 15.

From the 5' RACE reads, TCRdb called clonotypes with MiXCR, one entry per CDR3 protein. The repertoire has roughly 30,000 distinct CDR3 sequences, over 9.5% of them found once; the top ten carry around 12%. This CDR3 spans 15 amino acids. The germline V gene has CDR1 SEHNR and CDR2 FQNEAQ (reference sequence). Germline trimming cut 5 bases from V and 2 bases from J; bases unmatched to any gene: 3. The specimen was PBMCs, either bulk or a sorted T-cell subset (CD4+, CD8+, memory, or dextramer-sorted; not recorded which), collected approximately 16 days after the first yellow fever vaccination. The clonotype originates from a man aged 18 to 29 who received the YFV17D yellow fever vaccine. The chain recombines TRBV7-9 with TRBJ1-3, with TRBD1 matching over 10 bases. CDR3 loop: CASSLTGGTGNTIYF. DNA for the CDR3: TGTGCCAGCAGCCTGACAGGGGGCACTGGAAACACCATATATTTT.